Listed below are T cell receptor beta chains from one sample, sequenced in a study of siplizumab effects on memory and regulatory T cells. Using immunoSEQ multiplex PCR, the repertoire was profiled, and TCRdb retains in-frame clones only, with some absent. The table has about 120,000 clones, around 94% seen once. The source material was non-Treg CD4+ T cells sorted from blood. Receptors originate from a human donor in good health. The CDR3 runs from the conserved cysteine through the conserved F or W. D genes are given only for firm matches. For some rows the clone size is stated as once, few or many, or as a class when expanded; others skip it.

J,size,V,D,length,CDR3,DNA
TRBJ2-7,-,TRBV18,TRBD1,16,CASSPPQGDRIYEQYF,TGTGCCAGCTCACCACCGCAAGGGGACAGGATCTACGAGCAGTACTTC
TRBJ2-5,-,TRBV5-1,-,13,CASSQAIQETQYF,TGCGCCAGCAGCCAGGCCATCCAAGAGACCCAGTACTTC
TRBJ2-3,-,TRBV5-1,-,15,CASSARNGRADTQYF,TGCGCCAGCAGCGCCCGGAATGGGAGAGCAGATACGCAGTATTTT
TRBJ1-5,-,TRBV6-1,TRBD1,14,CASKLDRGGQPQHF,TGTGCCAGCAAGTTAGACAGGGGAGGGCAGCCCCAGCATTTT
TRBJ1-2,-,TRBV7-6,-,16,CASSFFWTAGQGGYTF,TGTGCCAGCAGCTTTTTTTGGACGGCCGGTCAGGGTGGCTACACCTTC
TRBJ2-3,-,TRBV29-1,-,10,CSTRADTQYF,TGCAGCACACGGGCAGATACGCAGTATTTT
TRBJ2-7,-,TRBV11-1,-,12,CASGRGGYEQYF,TGTGCCAGCGGAAGAGGGGGGTACGAGCAGTACTTC
TRBJ2-1,-,TRBV28,TRBD1,15,CASCPGTGAYNEQFF,TGTGCCAGCTGCCCCGGGACAGGGGCCTACAATGAGCAGTTCTTC
TRBJ1-5,-,TRBV19,-,17,CASQPLDRTAYGQPQHF,TGTGCCAGCCAACCCTTGGATAGGACAGCATACGGGCAGCCCCAGCATTTT
TRBJ2-3,once,TRBV18,TRBD2,17,CASSPPGLAGGFDTQYF,TGTGCCAGCTCACCACCGGGACTAGCGGGAGGTTTCGATACGCAGTATTTT